Sequencing of this T cell receptor (beta chain) was carried out in a study of T cell responses to AZD1222 COVID-19 vaccine. Overall study results and limits: Repertoire sampling happened only post peak T cell response. Donors were chiefly white British, with a greater number of females, and clonal diversity was perhaps underestimated. With dominance at 160-218 and 743-854, vaccine-associated CD4 TCRs spanned spike.

Germline values: CDR1 SGHDN, CDR2 FVKESK. The ends were cut back, 5 bases at V and 6 bases at J, with 13 bases in the middle. The CDR3 runs 14 residues. The repertoire was sequenced with immunoSEQ multiplex PCR; TCRdb's copy has only in-frame clones and lacks some. The repertoire includes some 60,000 clones, roughly 80% of them detected once, and less than 4% sits in the top ten. This clone was seen more than once but under ten times. The target antigen is unknown. Sequenced here: peripheral blood, sampled 28 days after the second AZD1222 dose. The source of this sequence is an adult who received the AZD1222 COVID-19 vaccine. V and J are TRBV14 and TRBJ2-2; tentative D call: TRBD1 (6 bases). CDR3 coding DNA: TGTGCCAGCAGCGCACGCAGGGGATCCGGGGAGCTGTTTTTT. Translated: CASSARRGSGELFF. Drawing the rest from reference TRBV14 and TRBJ2-2, the complete variable domain is EAGVTQFPSHSVIEKGQTVTLRCDPISGHDNLYWYRRVMGKEIKFLLHFVKESKQDESGMPNNRFLAERTGGTYSTLKVQPAELEDSGVYFCASSARRGSGELFFGEGSRLTVL.